These 13 T cell receptor beta chains came from one sample sequenced in a study of blood T cell repertoires in COVID-19. Repertoires were generated with immunoSEQ multiplex PCR, while TCRdb's copy carries only in-frame clones and drops some. The top ten hold 0.95% to 1.5% of the sample, which has about 84,000 clones, 75% to 90% seen once. Sequencing was performed on peripheral blood. The receptors derive from a man older than 75 with active or convalescent COVID-19.

The rearrangement uses TRBV2 and TRBJ1-1; perhaps TRBD1 as D (6 bases). Germline lookup yields CDR1 SNHLY and CDR2 FYNNEI. This CDR3 is built from 14 residues. Trimming removed 7 bases from V and 5 bases from J, with 17 bases in between. CDR3 in DNA: TGTGCCAGCACTAAGACAGGCGGTGGAACTGAAGCTTTCTTT. Translation gives CASTKTGGGTEAFF.

The rearrangement uses TRBV12-3 or TRBV12-4 and TRBJ2-1; TRBD1 is a possible D gene (6 bases). The CDR3 is 13 residues long. Deletions cut 8 bases from V and 7 bases from J, with 15 bases between. As DNA, the CDR3 is TGTGCCAGCTGCCTCAGGGGTCAAAATGAGCAGTTCTTC. This gives the protein CASCLRGQNEQFF.

The chain uses TRBV19 and TRBJ2-1; tentatively, D is TRBD2 (5 bases). The V end was cut by 6 bases, the J end by 6 bases, with 12 bases between. Germline V gene lookup returns CDR1 LNHDA and CDR2 SQIVND (reference sequence). This CDR3 comprises 13 residues. This CDR3 is CASRSGVANEQFF. DNA of the CDR3: TGTGCCAGTAGGAGCGGAGTAGCCAATGAGCAGTTCTTC.

This sequence joins TRBV19 and TRBJ2-2, with 8 nucleotides matching TRBD1. Trimming took 4 bases from V and 4 from J; bases not matched to a gene: 8. This CDR3 spans 16 amino acids. Germline values: CDR1 LNHDA, CDR2 SQIVND (reference sequence). Written as DNA, the CDR3 is TGTGCCAGTAGTAAAGACAGGGGCGTTGGCACCGGGGAGCTGTTTTTT. Translated, it gives CASSKDRGVGTGELFF.

The V gene is TRBV7-6, the J gene TRBJ2-2; 11 bases are shared with TRBD2. The germline CDR1 and CDR2 sequences are SGHVS and FNYEAQ. V lost 5 bases and J lost 5; bases outside the gene matches: 4. CDR3 size: 15 residues. CDR3 region: CASSGSGRGTGELFF. The CDR3 DNA reads TGTGCCAGCAGCGGTAGCGGGAGGGGAACCGGGGAGCTGTTTTTT.

The rearrangement uses TRBV7-3 and TRBJ1-1, with 7 bases lining up with TRBD1. The V and J ends lost 0 bases and 10 bases, in that order; junction bases with no gene match: 11. Germline-derived CDR1 and CDR2 are SGHTA and FQGTGA. CDR3 length: 15 residues. The CDR3 nucleotides read TGTGCCAGCAGCTTAACGTCGACGGGAGGGGGCGTAGCTTTCTTT. As protein: CASSLTSTGGGVAFF. The complete variable domain, with remaining parts taken from reference TRBV7-3 and TRBJ1-1, reads GAGVSQTPSNKVTEKGKYVELRCDPISGHTALYWYRQSLGQGPEFLIYFQGTGAADDSGLPNDRFFAVRPEGSVSTLKIQRTERGDSAVYLCASSLTSTGGGVAFFGQGTRLTVV.

The chain is built from TRBV6-2 or TRBV6-3 and TRBJ1-4; 7 bases line up with TRBD1. Germline V CDR1 and CDR2: MNHEY, SVGEGT. CDR3 size: 14 residues. Germline trimming cut 4 bases from V and 10 bases from J; bases unmatched to any gene: 9. CDR3 nucleotide sequence: TGTGCCAGCAGTTTAACGGCCCGACAGGGAAAACTGTTTTTT. It yields the protein CASSLTARQGKLFF.

This clone was seen only a few times. The rearrangement links TRBV6-6 to TRBJ1-5; D gene uncertain. The CDR3 spans 14 residues. Germline values: CDR1 MNHNY, CDR2 SVGAGI (reference sequence). Deletions cut 3 bases from V and 3 bases from J, with 9 bases between. The CDR3 sequence: CASSYSQFNQPQHF. CDR3 nucleotide sequence: TGTGCCAGCAGTTATTCCCAGTTCAATCAGCCCCAGCATTTT.

The rearrangement links TRBV6-6 to TRBJ1-1; D is perhaps TRBD1 (6 bases). V was cut by 8 bases and J by 3 bases, with 10 bases left in between. Germline V gene data show CDR1 as MNHNY and CDR2 as SVGAGI (reference sequence). The CDR3 totals 12 residues. In nucleotides, the CDR3 is TGTGCCAGCTCCCGGACAGACACTGAAGCTTTCTTT. It codes for CASSRTDTEAFF.

The chain carries TRBV7-2 and TRBJ2-3; D is perhaps TRBD2 (6 bases). Germline CDR1 is SGHTA and CDR2 is FQGNSA. The CDR3 consists of 15 residues. Trimming took off 6 bases at V and 0 bases at J, with 13 bases between the two ends. Here the CDR3 reads CASRAGGSSTDTQYF. CDR3 DNA: TGTGCCAGCAGGGCCGGGGGAAGTAGCACAGATACGCAGTATTTT.

This clone was found once. CDR3 coding DNA: TGTGCCAGCAGTGGACAGGGAAGAGGCGCAGATACGCAGTATTTT. It is translated as CASSGQGRGADTQYF. The chain has TRBV5-4 and TRBJ2-3; TRBD1 aligns across 8 bases. The CDR3 totals 15 residues. Germline assignment: CDR1 SGHNT and CDR2 YYREEE (reference sequence). J lost 4 bases, V lost 5 bases, and 9 bases had no gene match.

V usage is TRBV2 and J usage is TRBJ2-5; 8 bases line up with TRBD1. The CDR3 spans 15 residues. The V and J ends lost 0 bases and 2 bases, in that order; junction bases with no gene match: 2. Germline V gene lookup returns CDR1 SNHLY and CDR2 FYNNEI. The CDR3 nucleotides are TGTGCCAGCAGTGAAGCTGGACAGGGACAAGAGACCCAGTACTTC. This translates into CASSEAGQGQETQYF. The entire variable domain, with the rest obtained from reference TRBV2 and TRBJ2-5, is as follows: EPEVTQTPSHQVTQMGQEVILRCVPISNHLYFYWYRQILGQKVEFLVSFYNNEISEKSEIFDDQFSVERPDGSNFTLKIRSTKLEDSAMYFCASSEAGQGQETQYFGPGTRLLVL.

The V gene is TRBV18, the J gene TRBJ1-4, with unresolved D. In germline, CDR1 is KGHSH, CDR2 LQKENI. This CDR3 spans 14 amino acids. V dropped 5 bases and J dropped 6 bases, with 13 bases sitting between them. The CDR3 loop reads CASSLWEEDEKLFF. The CDR3 DNA reads as TGTGCCAGCTCATTGTGGGAGGAGGATGAAAAACTGTTTTTT.